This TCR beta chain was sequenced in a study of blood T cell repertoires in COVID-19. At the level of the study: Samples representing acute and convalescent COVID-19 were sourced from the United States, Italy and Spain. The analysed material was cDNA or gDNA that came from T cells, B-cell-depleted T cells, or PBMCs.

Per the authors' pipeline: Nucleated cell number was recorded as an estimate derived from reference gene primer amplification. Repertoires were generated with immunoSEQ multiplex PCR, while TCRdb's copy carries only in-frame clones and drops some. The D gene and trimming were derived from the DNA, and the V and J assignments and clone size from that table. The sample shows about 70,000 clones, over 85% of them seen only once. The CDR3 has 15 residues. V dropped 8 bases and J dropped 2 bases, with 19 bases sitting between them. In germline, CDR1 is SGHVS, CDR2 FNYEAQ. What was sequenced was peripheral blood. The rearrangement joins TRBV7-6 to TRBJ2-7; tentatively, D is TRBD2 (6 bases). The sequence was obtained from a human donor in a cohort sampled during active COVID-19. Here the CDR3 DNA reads TGTGCCAGCGCACGCGGGGCAGGGCCCCCCTACGAGCAGTACTTC. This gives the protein CASARGAGPPYEQYF.